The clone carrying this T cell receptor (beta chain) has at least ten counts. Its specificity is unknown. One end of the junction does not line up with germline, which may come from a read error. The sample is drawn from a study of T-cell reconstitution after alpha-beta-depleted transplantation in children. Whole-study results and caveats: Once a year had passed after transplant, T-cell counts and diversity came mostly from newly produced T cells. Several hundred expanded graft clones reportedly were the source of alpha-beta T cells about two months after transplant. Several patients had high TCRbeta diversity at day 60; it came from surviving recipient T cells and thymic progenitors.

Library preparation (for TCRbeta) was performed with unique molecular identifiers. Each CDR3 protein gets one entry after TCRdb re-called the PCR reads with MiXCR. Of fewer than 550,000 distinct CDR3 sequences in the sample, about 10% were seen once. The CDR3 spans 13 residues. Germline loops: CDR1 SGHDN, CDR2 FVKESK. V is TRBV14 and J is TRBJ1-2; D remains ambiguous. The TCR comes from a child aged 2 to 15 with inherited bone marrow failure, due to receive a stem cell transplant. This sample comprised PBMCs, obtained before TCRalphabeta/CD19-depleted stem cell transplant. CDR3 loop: CASSQGANYGYTF. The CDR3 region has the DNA TGCGCCAGCAGCCAAGGAGCGAACTATGGCTACACCTTC.